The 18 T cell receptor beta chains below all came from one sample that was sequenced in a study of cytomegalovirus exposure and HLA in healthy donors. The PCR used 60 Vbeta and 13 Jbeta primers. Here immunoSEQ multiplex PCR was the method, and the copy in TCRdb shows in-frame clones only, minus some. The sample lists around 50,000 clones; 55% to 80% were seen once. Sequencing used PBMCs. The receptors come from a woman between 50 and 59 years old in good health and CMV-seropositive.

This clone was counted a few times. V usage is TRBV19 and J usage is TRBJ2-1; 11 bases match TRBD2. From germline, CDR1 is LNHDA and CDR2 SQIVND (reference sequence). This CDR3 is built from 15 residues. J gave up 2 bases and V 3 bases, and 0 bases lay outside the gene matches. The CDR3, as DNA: TGTGCCAGTAGTATTAGCGGGGGGGCCTACAATGAGCAGTTCTTC. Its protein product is CASSISGGAYNEQFF.

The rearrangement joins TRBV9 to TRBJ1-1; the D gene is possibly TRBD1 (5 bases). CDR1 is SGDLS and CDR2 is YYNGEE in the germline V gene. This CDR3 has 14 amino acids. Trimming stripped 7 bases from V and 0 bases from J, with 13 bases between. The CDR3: CASSEAGMNTEAFF. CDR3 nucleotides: TGTGCCAGCTCCGAAGCAGGGATGAACACTGAAGCTTTCTTT.

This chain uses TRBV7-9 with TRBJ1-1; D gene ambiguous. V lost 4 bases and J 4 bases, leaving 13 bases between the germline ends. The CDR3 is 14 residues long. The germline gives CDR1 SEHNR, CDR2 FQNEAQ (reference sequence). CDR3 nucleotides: TGTGCCAGCAGCTCTGAGGGCGCGGGCACTGAAGCTTTCTTT. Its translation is CASSSEGAGTEAFF.

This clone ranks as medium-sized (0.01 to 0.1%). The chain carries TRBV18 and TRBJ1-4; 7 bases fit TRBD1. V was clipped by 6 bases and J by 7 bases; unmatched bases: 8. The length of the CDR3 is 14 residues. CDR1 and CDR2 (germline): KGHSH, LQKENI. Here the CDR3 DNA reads TGTGCCAGCTCCGCAGGGGGATACTTTGAAAAACTGTTTTTT. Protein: CASSAGGYFEKLFF.

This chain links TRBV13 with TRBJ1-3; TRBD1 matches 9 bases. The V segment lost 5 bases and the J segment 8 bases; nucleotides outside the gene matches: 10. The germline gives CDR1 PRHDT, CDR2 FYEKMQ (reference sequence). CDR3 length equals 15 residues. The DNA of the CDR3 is TGTGCCAGCAGCGCCACAGGGGGCATTGTAGACACCATATATTTT. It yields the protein CASSATGGIVDTIYF.

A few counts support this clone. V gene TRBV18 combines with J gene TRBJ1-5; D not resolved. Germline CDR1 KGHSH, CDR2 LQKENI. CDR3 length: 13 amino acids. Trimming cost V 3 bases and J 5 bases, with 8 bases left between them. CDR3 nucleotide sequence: TGTGCCAGCTCACCTGACATCGATCAGCCCCAGCATTTT. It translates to CASSPDIDQPQHF.

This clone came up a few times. The CDR3 region has the DNA TGTGCCAGCAGTGAATTGACAGGGAGCCCTGGAAACACCATATATTTT. It translates to CASSELTGSPGNTIYF. The chain carries TRBV6-1 and TRBJ1-3; TRBD1 aligns across 7 bases. This CDR3 has 16 amino acids. Germline values: CDR1 MNHNS, CDR2 SASEGT. The ends lost 2 bases at V and 2 bases at J; junction bases unmatched: 6.

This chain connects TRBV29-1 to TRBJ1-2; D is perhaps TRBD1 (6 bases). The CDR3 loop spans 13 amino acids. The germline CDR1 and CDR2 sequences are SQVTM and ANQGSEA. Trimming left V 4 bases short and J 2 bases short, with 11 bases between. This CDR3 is CSVVEGGNYGYTF. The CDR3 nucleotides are TGCAGCGTTGTCGAGGGGGGGAACTATGGCTACACCTTC.

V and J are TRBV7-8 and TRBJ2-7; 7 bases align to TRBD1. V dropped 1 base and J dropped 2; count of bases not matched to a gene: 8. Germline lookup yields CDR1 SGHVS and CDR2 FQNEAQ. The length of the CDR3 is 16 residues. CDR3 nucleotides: TGTGCCAGCAGCTTAGAACCGGGACAGTTTACCTACGAGCAGTACTTC. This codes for CASSLEPGQFTYEQYF.

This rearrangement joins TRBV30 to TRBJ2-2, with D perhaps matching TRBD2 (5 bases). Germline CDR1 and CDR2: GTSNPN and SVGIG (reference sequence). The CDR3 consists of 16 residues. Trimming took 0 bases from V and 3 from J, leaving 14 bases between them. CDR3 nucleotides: TGTGCCTGGAGTGTAGTTGGAGGTCGGCACACCGGGGAGCTGTTTTTT. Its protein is CAWSVVGGRHTGELFF.

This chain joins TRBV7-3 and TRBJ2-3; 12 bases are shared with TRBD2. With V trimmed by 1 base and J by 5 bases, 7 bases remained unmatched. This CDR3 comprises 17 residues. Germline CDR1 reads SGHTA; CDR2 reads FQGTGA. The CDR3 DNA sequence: TGTGCCAGCAGCTTAATGGTCTCTAGCGGGGGGGGAGATACGCAGTATTTT. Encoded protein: CASSLMVSSGGGDTQYF.

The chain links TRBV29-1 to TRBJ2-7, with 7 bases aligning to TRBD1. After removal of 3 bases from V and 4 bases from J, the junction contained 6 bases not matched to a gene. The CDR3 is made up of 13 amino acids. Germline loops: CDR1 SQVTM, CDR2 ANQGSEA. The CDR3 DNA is TGCAGCGTTGAGGGACAGCCAGCGTACGAGCAGTACTTC. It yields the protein CSVEGQPAYEQYF.

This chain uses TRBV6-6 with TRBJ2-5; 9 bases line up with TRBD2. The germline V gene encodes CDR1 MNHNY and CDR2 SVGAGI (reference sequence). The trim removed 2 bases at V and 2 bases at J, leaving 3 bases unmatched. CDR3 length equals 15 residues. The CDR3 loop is CASSYPSGGQETQYF. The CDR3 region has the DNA TGTGCCAGCAGTTACCCGAGCGGGGGGCAAGAGACCCAGTACTTC.

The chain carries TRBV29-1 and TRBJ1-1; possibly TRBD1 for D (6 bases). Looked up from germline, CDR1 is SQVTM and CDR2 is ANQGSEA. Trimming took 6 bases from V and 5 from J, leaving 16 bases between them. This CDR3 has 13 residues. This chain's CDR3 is CSVGRGGGTEAFF. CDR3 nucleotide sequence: TGCAGCGTAGGGCGGGGAGGGGGTACTGAAGCTTTCTTT.

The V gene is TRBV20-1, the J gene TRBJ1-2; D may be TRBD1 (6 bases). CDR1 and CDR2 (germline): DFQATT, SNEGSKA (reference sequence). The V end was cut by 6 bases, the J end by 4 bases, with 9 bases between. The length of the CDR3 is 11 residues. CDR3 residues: CSAQTGYGYTF. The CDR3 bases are TGCAGTGCCCAGACAGGCTATGGCTACACCTTC.

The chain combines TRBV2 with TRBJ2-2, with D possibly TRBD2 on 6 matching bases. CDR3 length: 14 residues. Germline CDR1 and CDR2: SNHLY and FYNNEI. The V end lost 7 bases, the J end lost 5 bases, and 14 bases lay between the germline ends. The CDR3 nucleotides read TGTGCCAGCACGAAGACTAGTTTGACCGGGGAGCTGTTTTTT. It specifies CASTKTSLTGELFF.

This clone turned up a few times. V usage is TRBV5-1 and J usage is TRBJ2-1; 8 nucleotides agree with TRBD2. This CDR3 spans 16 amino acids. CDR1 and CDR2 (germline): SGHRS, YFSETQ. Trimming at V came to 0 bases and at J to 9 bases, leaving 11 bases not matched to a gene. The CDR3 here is CASSLVISGTGGEQFF. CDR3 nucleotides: TGCGCCAGCAGCTTGGTTATTAGCGGGACTGGAGGTGAGCAGTTCTTC.

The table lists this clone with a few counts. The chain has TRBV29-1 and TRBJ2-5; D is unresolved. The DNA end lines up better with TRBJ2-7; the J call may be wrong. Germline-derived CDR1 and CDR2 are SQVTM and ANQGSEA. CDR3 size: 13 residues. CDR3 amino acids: CSVEAQTTYEQYF. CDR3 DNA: TGCAGCGTTGAAGCACAGACCACCTACGAGCAGTACTTC.